The 8 T cell receptor beta chains reported below all come from one sample, sequenced in a study of chemoradiotherapy in HPV16-positive cancers. Clones were read by immunoSEQ multiplex PCR, and TCRdb kept only the in-frame ones, dropping some. This table holds thousands of clones, about 89% found once. This sample comprised blood, obtained from a patient who underwent chemoradiotherapy. The receptor source for this set is a human donor with HPV-associated anogenital cancer.

The chain links TRBV9 to TRBJ1-5; 7 bases are a match to TRBD1. This CDR3 comprises 14 residues. Per the germline V gene, CDR1 is SGDLS and CDR2 is YYNGEE. V gave up 3 bases and J gave up 3 bases; unmatched junction bases: 3. The DNA of the CDR3 is TGTGCCAGCAGCGAGACAGGGATCAATCAGCCCCAGCATTTT. Residues: CASSETGINQPQHF. The entire variable domain, with the rest obtained from reference TRBV9 and TRBJ1-5, is as follows: DSGVTQTPKHLITATGQRVTLRCSPRSGDLSVYWYQQSLDQGLQFLIQYYNGEERAKGNILERFSAQQFPDLHSELNLSSLELGDSALYFCASSETGINQPQHFGDGTRLSIL.

V is TRBV7-9 and J is TRBJ1-2; D is possibly TRBD1 (6 bases). Trimming took 6 bases from V and 4 from J, leaving 15 bases between them. Per the germline V gene, CDR1 is SEHNR and CDR2 is FQNEAQ (reference sequence). The CDR3 covers 14 residues. The CDR3 reads CASSNRAEGYGYTF. For the CDR3, the DNA is TGTGCCAGCAGTAACAGGGCGGAGGGCTATGGCTACACCTTC.

The V and J genes are TRBV6-1 and TRBJ1-2, with 7 nucleotides matching TRBD1. The ends lost 1 base at V and 8 bases at J; junction bases unmatched: 4. The CDR3 has 13 residues. Germline CDR1 is MNHNS and CDR2 is SASEGT. CDR3 DNA: TGTGCCAGCAGTGAAGGGGAGGGGGCCGGCTACACCTTC. This sequence encodes CASSEGEGAGYTF.

This chain connects TRBV9 to TRBJ1-3; D is ambiguous. V lost 0 bases, J lost 3 bases, and 10 bases lay in between. Germline values: CDR1 SGDLS, CDR2 YYNGEE. The CDR3 is made up of 15 amino acids. The CDR3 here is CASSVEGLGGNTIYF. CDR3 DNA sequence: TGTGCCAGCAGCGTAGAAGGGCTGGGTGGAAACACCATATATTTT.

The CDR3 protein is CASSPQDSGGADVHEQYF. CDR3 nucleotides: TGTGCCAGCAGCCCCCAGGATAGCGGGGGGGCCGACGTCCACGAGCAGTACTTC. The V call is TRBV4-2, the J call TRBJ2-7, with TRBD2 identical over 11 bases. V lost 4 bases and J lost 5; bases outside the gene matches: 16. This CDR3 comprises 18 residues. Germline CDR1 LGHNA, CDR2 YNFKEQ.

Here the CDR3 reads CASSFLQGSGTGELFF. The CDR3 DNA reads as TGTGCCAGCAGTTTCCTACAGGGTTCGGGCACCGGGGAGCTGTTTTTT. The rearrangement links TRBV28 to TRBJ2-2; D might be TRBD1 (6 bases). The V gene lost 3 bases and the J gene lost 4 bases, with 15 bases spanning the gap. The CDR3 extends over 16 amino acids. Germline V lookup: CDR1 MDHEN, CDR2 SYDVKM.

The chain has TRBV5-1 and TRBJ2-5; tentatively, D is TRBD1 (7 bases). The end of the DNA is better explained by TRBJ2-7, so the J call may be wrong. CDR1 is SGHRS, CDR2 YFSETQ, per germline. There are 15 residues in the CDR3. CDR3 DNA sequence: TGCGCCAGCAGCTTGGTCCAGGGGGGCCCTTACGAGCAGTACTTC. Translated: CASSLVQGGPYEQYF.

The chain recombines TRBV5-4 with TRBJ1-3; a weak D match, TRBD1 (5 bases). This CDR3 comprises 17 residues. The germline CDR1 and CDR2 sequences are SGHNT and YYREEE (reference sequence). The V and J ends lost 2 bases and 2 bases respectively, with 17 bases between them. CDR3 protein: CASSFGGTGLAGNTIYF. In nucleotides, the CDR3 is TGTGCCAGCAGCTTTGGGGGAACCGGACTGGCTGGAAACACCATATATTTT.